Below are 24 T cell receptor beta chains sequenced from a single sample in a study of shared clonotypes between healthy human individuals. Here immunoSEQ multiplex PCR was the method, and the copy in TCRdb shows in-frame clones only, minus some. The sample records about 2.3 million clones, more than 85% being singletons. The sample comprised naive CD4+ T cells from PBMCs. Subset meaning: CD45RA+ positively selected. The receptors come from a man in his late teens or twenties in good health. Some clones in this sample may be carry-over from other donors' samples.

About this clone itself: The sample contains more than one DNA sequence encoding this CDR3. The chain has TRBV2 and TRBJ2-7; tentative D call: TRBD1 (6 bases). V gave up 5 bases and J gave up 2 bases, with 7 bases separating them. This CDR3 contains 12 residues. Germline CDR1 SNHLY, CDR2 FYNNEI. Here the CDR3 reads CASSRTAYEQYF. As DNA, the CDR3 is TGTGCCAGCAGTAGGACAGCCTACGAGCAGTACTTC.

The chain uses TRBV5-1 and TRBJ2-3; weak D call: TRBD1 (6 bases). The CDR3 contains 14 residues. The V gene's germline CDR1 is SGHRS and CDR2 YFSETQ. The V end was cut by 5 bases, the J end by 2 bases, with 12 bases between. The CDR3 spells CASSRDTLTDTQYF. The CDR3 DNA follows: TGCGCCAGCAGTCGGGACACCCTCACAGATACGCAGTATTTT.

This chain uses TRBV5-8 with TRBJ1-4; no reliable D call. Germline V gene sequence: CDR1 SGHTS, CDR2 YDEGEE. Trimming took 5 bases from V and 4 from J, leaving 18 bases between them. The CDR3 is made up of 16 amino acids. This chain's CDR3 is CASRVWALSGNEKLFF. DNA of the CDR3: TGTGCCAGCAGGGTGTGGGCGCTCAGTGGTAATGAAAAACTGTTTTTT.

As to this clone: Other DNA variants within this sample encode the same CDR3. The chain carries TRBV5-1 and TRBJ2-5; D perhaps matches TRBD2 (5 bases). Germline CDR1 and CDR2: SGHRS and YFSETQ. The CDR3 consists of 14 residues. V lost 1 base, J lost 4 bases, and 11 bases lay in between. As DNA, the CDR3 is TGCGCCAGCAGCTTGACCGGGGTCGGAGAGACCCAGTACTTC. This sequence encodes CASSLTGVGETQYF.

A note on this clone: Other nucleotide sequences in the sample specify the same CDR3. The chain carries TRBV9 and TRBJ2-5; 15 positions match TRBD2. The J segment lost 2 bases and the V segment lost 2 bases, leaving 1 base of the junction unmatched. Germline-derived CDR1 and CDR2 are SGDLS and YYNGEE. The CDR3 sequence is 16 residues long. This CDR3 reads CASSVGLAGGQETQYF. CDR3 DNA sequence: TGTGCCAGCAGCGTGGGACTAGCGGGGGGACAAGAGACCCAGTACTTC. Filled out from reference TRBV9 and TRBJ2-5, the complete variable domain reads DSGVTQTPKHLITATGQRVTLRCSPRSGDLSVYWYQQSLDQGLQFLIQYYNGEERAKGNILERFSAQQFPDLHSELNLSSLELGDSALYFCASSVGLAGGQETQYFGPGTRLLVL.

The V call is TRBV4-1, the J call TRBJ1-5; D unclear. Trimming pared 5 bases from V and 6 bases from J, leaving 11 bases between. CDR3 length: 13 residues. The germline V gene encodes CDR1 MGHRA and CDR2 YSYEKL. CDR3 region: CASSDVHFQPQHF. As DNA, the CDR3 is TGCGCCAGCAGCGACGTTCATTTTCAGCCCCAGCATTTT.

The chain has TRBV7-9 and TRBJ1-1, with D tentatively TRBD1 (5 bases). V was pared by 5 bases and J by 3 bases, with 16 bases between. Germline loops: CDR1 SEHNR, CDR2 FQNEAQ (reference sequence). CDR3 length: 15 residues. The DNA for the CDR3 is TGTGCCAGCAGCCCCGCGGGGGTTGAGTACACTGAAGCTTTCTTT. Its translation: CASSPAGVEYTEAFF.

CDR3 sequence (DNA): TGTGCCACCAAGCCAATTACCGGGGAGCTGTTTTTT. Translating it yields CATKPITGELFF. J is TRBJ2-2 and V is TRBV15; no reliable D call. The CDR3 loop spans 12 amino acids. V was pared by 7 bases and J by 5 bases, with 8 bases between. Looked up from germline, CDR1 is LNHNV and CDR2 is YYDKDF (reference sequence).

The V gene is TRBV7-9, the J gene TRBJ2-2, with a weak D call TRBD1 (6 bases). The V end lost 6 bases, the J end lost 2 bases, and 13 bases lay between the germline ends. Germline V CDR1 and CDR2: SEHNR, FQNEAQ (reference sequence). CDR3 length equals 15 residues. The CDR3 bases are TGTGCCAGCAGACCAGACAGGCCTAACACCGGGGAGCTGTTTTTT. The encoded protein is CASRPDRPNTGELFF.

J is TRBJ1-1 and V is TRBV7-2; 7 bases map to TRBD1. The J segment lost 5 bases and the V segment lost 4 bases, leaving 4 bases of the junction unmatched. Germline V gives CDR1 SGHTA, CDR2 FQGNSA. This CDR3 is 13 amino acids long. As DNA, the CDR3 is TGTGCCAGCAGCTACGACAGGGAAACTGAAGCTTTCTTT. The encoded protein is CASSYDRETEAFF.

This chain links TRBV21-1 with TRBJ2-4; TRBD1, the D gene given by the table, was not confirmed from the DNA. TRBV21-1 is recorded as a pseudogene. This CDR3 is 15 amino acids long. CDR3 region: CASTPSGAVMDIQYF. The CDR3, as DNA: TGTGCCAGCACCCCGTCAGGGGCGGTTATGGACATTCAGTACTTC.

The chain recombines TRBV11-1 with TRBJ2-7, with no clear D. The CDR3 runs 13 residues. Germline CDR1 reads SGHAT; CDR2 reads FQDESV (reference sequence). The V end was cut by 8 bases, the J end by 2 bases, with 13 bases between. This chain's CDR3 is CASSKDSTYEQYF. DNA of the CDR3: TGTGCCAGCTCTAAGGATTCCACCTACGAGCAGTACTTC. Full variable domain (missing parts from reference TRBV11-1 and TRBJ2-7): EAEVAQSPRYKITEKSQAVAFWCDPISGHATLYWYRQILGQGPELLVQFQDESVVDDSQLPKDRFSAERLKGVDSTLKIQPAELGDSAMYLCASSKDSTYEQYFGPGTRLTVT.

Concerning this clone: The same CDR3 can be traced to other DNA sequences in this sample. The rearrangement uses TRBV7-9 and TRBJ2-7; no reliable D call. Between the trimmed V and J ends, which lost 3 bases and 2 bases, there was a span of 8 bases. CDR3 length: 13 residues. Germline CDR1 is SEHNR and CDR2 is FQNEAQ (reference sequence). The CDR3 DNA follows: TGTGCCAGCAGCTTGAGCCAGGCCTACGAGCAGTACTTC. Translation: CASSLSQAYEQYF.

The chain couples TRBV10-3 to TRBJ1-2; the D gene is possibly TRBD1 (6 bases). This CDR3 contains 13 residues. The ends were cut back, 8 bases at V and 5 bases at J, with 15 bases in the middle. Germline values: CDR1 ENHRY, CDR2 SYGVKD. The chain's CDR3 is CAIQGQLGYGYTF. CDR3 sequence (DNA): TGTGCCATCCAAGGACAGCTTGGTTATGGCTACACCTTC.

This chain uses TRBV6-5 with TRBJ1-4; D is possibly TRBD1 (5 bases). V lost 6 bases to trimming and J lost 1 base, with 12 bases between them. The V gene's germline CDR1 is MNHEY and CDR2 SVGAGI. The CDR3 length is 15 residues. The CDR3 DNA reads as TGTGCCAGCAGCCCCGGGGGAGGAACTAATGAAAAACTGTTTTTT. It is translated as CASSPGGGTNEKLFF.

This chain links TRBV5-1 with TRBJ2-7, with 10 bases fitting TRBD1. The CDR3 sequence is 15 residues long. V lost 4 bases and J lost 4; bases outside the gene matches: 8. CDR1 is SGHRS, CDR2 YFSETQ, per germline. The CDR3: CASSTRTGGDYEQYF. The CDR3 DNA reads TGCGCCAGCAGCACAAGGACAGGGGGAGATTACGAGCAGTACTTC.

The chain uses TRBV12-5 and TRBJ2-1; D is uncertain. V lost 0 bases, J lost 7 bases, and 7 bases lay in between. The CDR3 has 13 amino acids. Per the germline V gene, CDR1 is LGHNT and CDR2 is FRNRAP. The CDR3 DNA reads as TGTGCTAGTGGTTTGGTAGGCAGTAATGAGCAGTTCTTC. This codes for CASGLVGSNEQFF.

The chain uses TRBV19 and TRBJ2-1; TRBD1 agrees at 9 bases. After removal of 7 bases from V and 10 bases from J, the junction contained 17 bases not matched to a gene. The CDR3 has 16 amino acids. CDR1 LNHDA and CDR2 SQIVND come from the germline V gene (reference sequence). CDR3 bases: TGTGCCAGTACCATTGTAGGGACAGGGTTCGCGGGAGAGCAGTTCTTC. Amino acids: CASTIVGTGFAGEQFF.

The chain joins TRBV7-9 to TRBJ2-5; D is unresolved. V lost 1 base and J 4 bases, leaving 10 bases between the germline ends. Germline-derived CDR1 and CDR2 are SEHNR and FQNEAQ (reference sequence). This CDR3 spans 14 amino acids. The CDR3: CASSLDLTGETQYF. The CDR3, as DNA: TGTGCCAGCAGCTTAGACCTAACGGGAGAGACCCAGTACTTC.

This clone came up a few times. The V and J genes are TRBV7-3 and TRBJ2-2, with no clear D. Per germline, CDR1 SGHTA and CDR2 FQGTGA. Trimming took 1 base from V and 1 from J, leaving 4 bases between them. The CDR3 loop spans 14 amino acids. This chain's CDR3 is CASSLSWNTGELFF. DNA of the CDR3: TGTGCCAGCAGCTTAAGCTGGAACACCGGGGAGCTGTTTTTT.

As to this clone: This CDR3 is also generated by other DNA sequences in the sample. CDR3 sequence (DNA): TGCGCCAGCAGCTTGGCAGGGGGCCAGAACACTGAAGCTTTCTTT. This sequence encodes CASSLAGGQNTEAFF. V gene TRBV5-1 combines with J gene TRBJ1-1; 8 nucleotides agree with TRBD1. V lost 0 bases, J lost 1 base, and 2 bases stayed unmatched. Germline V gene lookup returns CDR1 SGHRS and CDR2 YFSETQ. The CDR3 runs 15 residues.

The rearrangement links TRBV6-5 to TRBJ1-4; D may be TRBD1 (6 bases). In germline, CDR1 is MNHEY, CDR2 SVGAGI. This CDR3 has 15 amino acids. The V end was cut by 2 bases, the J end by 6 bases, with 13 bases between. The DNA for the CDR3 is TGTGCCAGCAGTTACGCCAGGGGCCGGGATGAAAAACTGTTTTTT. This gives the protein CASSYARGRDEKLFF.

The chain joins TRBV6-5 to TRBJ2-2, with D tentatively TRBD1 (6 bases). This CDR3 is built from 12 residues. The V gene lost 5 bases and the J gene lost 6 bases, with 7 bases spanning the gap. Germline CDR1 and CDR2: MNHEY and SVGAGI. The CDR3 spells CASSRQAGELFF. Written as DNA, the CDR3 is TGTGCCAGCAGTCGACAGGCCGGGGAGCTGTTTTTT.

V usage is TRBV5-1 and J usage is TRBJ2-1, with a weak D call TRBD2 (5 bases). The CDR3 loop spans 16 amino acids. Germline V gives CDR1 SGHRS, CDR2 YFSETQ. Deletions cut 4 bases from V and 3 bases from J, with 17 bases between. In DNA form, the CDR3 reads TGCGCCAGCAGCCAAGGCGGGCTAGCTCTCTACAATGAGCAGTTCTTC. Translating it yields CASSQGGLALYNEQFF.